This TCR beta chain is drawn from a study of early T cells in non-severe SARS-CoV-2 infection. The overall study: From unsorted whole blood, bulk RNA was sequenced, and the chains remained unpaired.

The CDR3 spans 15 residues. J lost 7 bases, V lost 7 bases, and 11 bases had no gene match. Researchers attached unique molecular identifiers to individual cDNA molecules. TCRdb re-derived calls from the 5' RACE reads in MiXCR, one entry per CDR3 protein. The sample includes about 77,000 distinct CDR3 sequences, 9% to 10% of them seen just once. Study observations and caveats: Private and CD4 specificities were missed by VDJdb matching, skewed to anti-spike CD8.

This clonotype was seen ten or more times. Antigen unknown. This TCR was recovered from an adult who was a healthcare worker with PCR-confirmed SARS-CoV-2 infection or an uninfected control (not recorded which). The V call is TRBV12-3 or TRBV12-4, the J call TRBJ2-1; 9 bases align to TRBD2. The source material was whole blood. The CDR3 DNA reads as TGTGCCAGCACCCCTCGCAGCGGGAGGTTGAATGAGCAGTTCTTC. It yields the protein CASTPRSGRLNEQFF.